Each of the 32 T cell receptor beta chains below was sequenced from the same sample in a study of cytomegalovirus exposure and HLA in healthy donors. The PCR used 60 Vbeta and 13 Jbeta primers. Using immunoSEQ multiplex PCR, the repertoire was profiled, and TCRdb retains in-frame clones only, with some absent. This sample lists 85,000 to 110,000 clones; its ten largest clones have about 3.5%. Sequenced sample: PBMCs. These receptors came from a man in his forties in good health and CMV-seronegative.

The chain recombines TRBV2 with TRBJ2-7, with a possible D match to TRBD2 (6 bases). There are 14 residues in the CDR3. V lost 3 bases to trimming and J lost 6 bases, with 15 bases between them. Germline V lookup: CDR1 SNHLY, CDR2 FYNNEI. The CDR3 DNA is TGTGCCAGCAGTGACTTGAACGGGGAGGTCGAGCAGTACTTC. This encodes CASSDLNGEVEQYF.

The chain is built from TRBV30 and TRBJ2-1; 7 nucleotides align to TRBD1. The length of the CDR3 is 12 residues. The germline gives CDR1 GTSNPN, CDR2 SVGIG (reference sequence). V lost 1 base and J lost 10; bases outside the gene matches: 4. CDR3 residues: CAWSGQGIEQFF. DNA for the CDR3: TGTGCCTGGAGTGGACAGGGAATCGAGCAGTTCTTC.

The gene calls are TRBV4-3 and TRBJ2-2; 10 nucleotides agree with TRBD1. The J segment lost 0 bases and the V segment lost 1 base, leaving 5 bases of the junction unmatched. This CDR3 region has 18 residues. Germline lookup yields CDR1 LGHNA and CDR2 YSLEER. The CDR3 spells CASSQGVGQGANTGELFF. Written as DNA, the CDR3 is TGCGCCAGCAGCCAAGGAGTCGGACAGGGGGCGAACACCGGGGAGCTGTTTTTT.

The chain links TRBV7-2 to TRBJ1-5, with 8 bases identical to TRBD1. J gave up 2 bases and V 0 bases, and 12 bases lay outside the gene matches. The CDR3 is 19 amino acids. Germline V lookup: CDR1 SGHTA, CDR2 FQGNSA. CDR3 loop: CASSLAIGQGKYGNQPQHF. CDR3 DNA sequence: TGTGCCAGCAGCTTAGCGATCGGACAGGGAAAATATGGCAATCAGCCCCAGCATTTT.

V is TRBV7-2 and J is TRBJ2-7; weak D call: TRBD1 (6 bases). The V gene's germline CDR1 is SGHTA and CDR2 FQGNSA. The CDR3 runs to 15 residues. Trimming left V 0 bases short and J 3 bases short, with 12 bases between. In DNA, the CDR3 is TGTGCCAGCAGCTTAGCCCAGGGGCAGGGCTACGAGCAGTACTTC. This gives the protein CASSLAQGQGYEQYF.

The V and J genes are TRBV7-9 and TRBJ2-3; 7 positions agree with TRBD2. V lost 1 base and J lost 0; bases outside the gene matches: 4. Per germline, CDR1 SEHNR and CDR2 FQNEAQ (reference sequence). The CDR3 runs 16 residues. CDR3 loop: CASSLGLRGSTDTQYF. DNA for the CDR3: TGTGCCAGCAGCTTAGGGCTGCGGGGGAGCACAGATACGCAGTATTTT.

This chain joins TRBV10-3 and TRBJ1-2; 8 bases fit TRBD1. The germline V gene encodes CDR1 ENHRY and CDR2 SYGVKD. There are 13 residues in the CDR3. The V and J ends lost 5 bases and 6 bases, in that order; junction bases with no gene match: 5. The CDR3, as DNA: TGTGCCATCAGTTCCACAGGGGGGGATGGCTACACCTTC. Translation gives CAISSTGGDGYTF.

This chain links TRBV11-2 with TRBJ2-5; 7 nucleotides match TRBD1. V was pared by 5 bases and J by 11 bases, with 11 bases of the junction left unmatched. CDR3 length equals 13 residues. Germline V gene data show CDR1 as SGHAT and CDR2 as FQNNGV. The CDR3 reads CASSPGTAQVQYF. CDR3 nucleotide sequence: TGTGCCAGCAGCCCCGGGACAGCTCAAGTGCAGTACTTC.

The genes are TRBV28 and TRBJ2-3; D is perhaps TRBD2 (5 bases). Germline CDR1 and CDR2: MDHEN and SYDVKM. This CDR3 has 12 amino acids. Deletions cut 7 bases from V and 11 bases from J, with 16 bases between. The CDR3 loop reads CASNIRTSLQYF. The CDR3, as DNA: TGTGCCAGCAACATACGGACTTCTCTGCAGTATTTT.

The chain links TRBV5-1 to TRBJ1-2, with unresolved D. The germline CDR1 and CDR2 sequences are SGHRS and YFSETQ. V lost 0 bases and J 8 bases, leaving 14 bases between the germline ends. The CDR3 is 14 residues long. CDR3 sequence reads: CASSLAGREGGYTF. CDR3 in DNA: TGCGCCAGCAGCTTGGCCGGGCGGGAGGGCGGCTACACCTTC.

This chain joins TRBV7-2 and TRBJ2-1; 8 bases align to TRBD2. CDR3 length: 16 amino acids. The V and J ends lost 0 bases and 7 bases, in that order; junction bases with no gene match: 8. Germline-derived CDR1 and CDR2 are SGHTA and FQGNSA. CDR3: CASSLAGTSRGNEQFF. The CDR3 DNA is TGTGCCAGCAGCTTAGCCGGGACTAGTAGGGGGAATGAGCAGTTCTTC. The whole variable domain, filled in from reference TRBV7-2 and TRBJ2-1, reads GAGVSQSPSNKVTEKGKDVELRCDPISGHTALYWYRQSLGQGLEFLIYFQGNSAPDKSGLPSDRFSAERTGGSVSTLTIQRTQQEDSAVYLCASSLAGTSRGNEQFFGPGTRLTVL.

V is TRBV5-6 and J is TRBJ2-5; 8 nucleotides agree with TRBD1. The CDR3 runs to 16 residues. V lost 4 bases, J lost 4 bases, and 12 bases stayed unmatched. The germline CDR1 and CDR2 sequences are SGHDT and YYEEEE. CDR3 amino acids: CASSPSDRGVRETQYF. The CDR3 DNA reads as TGTGCCAGCAGCCCCAGCGACAGGGGCGTCCGAGAGACCCAGTACTTC.

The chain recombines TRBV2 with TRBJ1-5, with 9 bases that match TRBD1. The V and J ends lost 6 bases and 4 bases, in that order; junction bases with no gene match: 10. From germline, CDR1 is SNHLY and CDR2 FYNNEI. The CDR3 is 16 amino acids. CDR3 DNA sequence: TGTGCCAGCAGAACCGGGACAGGGACGATAAATCAGCCCCAGCATTTT. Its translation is CASRTGTGTINQPQHF.

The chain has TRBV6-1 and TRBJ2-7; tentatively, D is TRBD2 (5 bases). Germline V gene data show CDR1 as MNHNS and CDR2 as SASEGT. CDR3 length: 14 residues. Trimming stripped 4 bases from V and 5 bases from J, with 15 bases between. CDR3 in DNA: TGTGCCAGCAGTGCATGGGTCCCCGGGGACGAGCAGTACTTC. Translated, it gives CASSAWVPGDEQYF.

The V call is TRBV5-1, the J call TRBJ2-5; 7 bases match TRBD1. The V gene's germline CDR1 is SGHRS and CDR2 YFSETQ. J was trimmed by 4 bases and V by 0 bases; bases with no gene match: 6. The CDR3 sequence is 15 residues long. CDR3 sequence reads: CASSLGTGRAETQYF. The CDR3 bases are TGCGCCAGCAGCTTGGGGACAGGTAGGGCAGAGACCCAGTACTTC.

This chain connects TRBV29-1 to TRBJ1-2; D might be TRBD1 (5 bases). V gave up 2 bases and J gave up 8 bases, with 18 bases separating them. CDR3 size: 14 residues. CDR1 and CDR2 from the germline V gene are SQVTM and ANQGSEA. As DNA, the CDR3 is TGCAGCGTTGAATCCGGCAGGGCGTACATGGGCTACACCTTC. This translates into CSVESGRAYMGYTF. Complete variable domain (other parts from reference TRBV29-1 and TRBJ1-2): SAVISQKPSRDICQRGTSLTIQCQVDSQVTMMFWYRQQPGQSLTLIATANQGSEATYESGFVIDKFPISRPNLTFSTLTVSNMSPEDSSIYLCSVESGRAYMGYTFGSGTRLTVV.

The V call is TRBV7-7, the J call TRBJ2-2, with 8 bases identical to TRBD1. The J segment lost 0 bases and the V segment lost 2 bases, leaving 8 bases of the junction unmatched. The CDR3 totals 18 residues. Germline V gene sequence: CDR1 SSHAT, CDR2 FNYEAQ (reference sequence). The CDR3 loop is CASSLRQGLSSNTGELFF. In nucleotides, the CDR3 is TGTGCCAGCAGCTTACGACAGGGGCTATCCTCGAACACCGGGGAGCTGTTTTTT. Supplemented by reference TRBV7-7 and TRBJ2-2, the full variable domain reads GAGVSQSPRYKVTKRGQDVTLRCDPISSHATLYWYQQALGQGPEFLTYFNYEAQPDKSGLPSDRFSAERPEGSISTLTIQRTEQRDSAMYRCASSLRQGLSSNTGELFFGEGSRLTVL.

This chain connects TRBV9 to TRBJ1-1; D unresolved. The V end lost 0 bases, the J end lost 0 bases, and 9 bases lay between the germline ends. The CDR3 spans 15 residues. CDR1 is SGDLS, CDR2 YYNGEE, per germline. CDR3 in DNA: TGTGCCAGCAGCGTAGGAGGGATAATGAACACTGAAGCTTTCTTT. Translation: CASSVGGIMNTEAFF.

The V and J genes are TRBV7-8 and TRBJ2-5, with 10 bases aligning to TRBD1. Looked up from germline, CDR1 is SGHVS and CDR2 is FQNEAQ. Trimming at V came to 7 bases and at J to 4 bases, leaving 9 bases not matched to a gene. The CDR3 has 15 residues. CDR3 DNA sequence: TGTGCCAGCAACGAAGACAGGGGGCCGGGAGAGACCCAGTACTTC. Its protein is CASNEDRGPGETQYF. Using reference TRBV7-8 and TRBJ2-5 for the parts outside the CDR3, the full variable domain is GAGVSQSPRYKVAKRGQDVALRCDPISGHVSLFWYQQALGQGPEFLTYFQNEAQLDKSGLPSDRFFAERPEGSVSTLKIQRTQQEDSAVYLCASNEDRGPGETQYFGPGTRLLVL.

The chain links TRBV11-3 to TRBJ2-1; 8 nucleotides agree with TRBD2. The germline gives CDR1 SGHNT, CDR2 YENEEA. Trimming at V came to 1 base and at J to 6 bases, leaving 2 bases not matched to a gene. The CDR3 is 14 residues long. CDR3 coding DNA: TGTGCCAGCAGCTTAGGCCTAGCGGGCAATGAGCAGTTCTTC. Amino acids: CASSLGLAGNEQFF. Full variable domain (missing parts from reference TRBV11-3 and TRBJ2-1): EAGVVQSPRYKIIEKKQPVAFWCNPISGHNTLYWYLQNLGQGPELLIRYENEEAVDDSQLPKDRFSAERLKGVDSTLKIQPAELGDSAVYLCASSLGLAGNEQFFGPGTRLTVL.

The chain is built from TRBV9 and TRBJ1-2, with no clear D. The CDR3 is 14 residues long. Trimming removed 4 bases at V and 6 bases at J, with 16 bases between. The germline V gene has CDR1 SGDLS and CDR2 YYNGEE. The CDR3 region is CASSLRAETHGYTF. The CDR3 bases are TGTGCCAGCAGCCTCCGAGCCGAAACCCATGGCTACACCTTC.

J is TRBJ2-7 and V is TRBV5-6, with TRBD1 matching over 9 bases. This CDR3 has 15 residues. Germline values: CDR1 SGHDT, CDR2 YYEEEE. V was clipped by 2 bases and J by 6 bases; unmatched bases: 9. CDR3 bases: TGTGCCAGCAGCTTACCCGGGACAGGGTCGTTCGAGCAGTACTTC. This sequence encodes CASSLPGTGSFEQYF.

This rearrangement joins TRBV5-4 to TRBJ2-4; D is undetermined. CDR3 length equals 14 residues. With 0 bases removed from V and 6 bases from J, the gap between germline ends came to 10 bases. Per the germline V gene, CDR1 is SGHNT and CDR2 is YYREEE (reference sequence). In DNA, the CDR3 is TGTGCCAGCAGCTTGGGGAGCCAGCCAAACATTCAGTACTTC. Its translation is CASSLGSQPNIQYF.

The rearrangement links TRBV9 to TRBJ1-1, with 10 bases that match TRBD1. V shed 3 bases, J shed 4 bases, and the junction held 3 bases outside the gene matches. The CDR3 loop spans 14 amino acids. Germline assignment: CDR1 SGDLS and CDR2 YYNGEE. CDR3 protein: CASSEWDRGTEAFF. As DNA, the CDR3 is TGTGCCAGCAGCGAGTGGGACAGGGGCACTGAAGCTTTCTTT.

The CDR3: CASQEIAGGPNEQYF. The DNA for the CDR3 is TGCGCCAGCCAGGAAATAGCGGGAGGGCCCAACGAGCAGTACTTC. The rearrangement uses TRBV5-1 and TRBJ2-5; 11 bases agree with TRBD2. The end of the DNA aligns better with TRBJ2-7, so the J call may be wrong. Per the germline V gene, CDR1 is SGHRS and CDR2 is YFSETQ. This CDR3 has 15 amino acids.

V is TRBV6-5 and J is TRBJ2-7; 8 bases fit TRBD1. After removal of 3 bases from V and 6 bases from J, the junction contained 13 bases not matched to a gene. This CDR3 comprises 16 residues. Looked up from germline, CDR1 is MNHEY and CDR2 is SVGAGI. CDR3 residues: CASSYSGGVSRGEQYF. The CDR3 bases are TGTGCCAGCAGTTATTCAGGGGGCGTTTCTAGGGGCGAGCAGTACTTC.

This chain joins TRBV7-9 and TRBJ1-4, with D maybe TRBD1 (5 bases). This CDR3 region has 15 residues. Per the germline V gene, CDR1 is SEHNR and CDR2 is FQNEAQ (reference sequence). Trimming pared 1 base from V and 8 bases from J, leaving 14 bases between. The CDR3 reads CASSLGGRGGEKLFF. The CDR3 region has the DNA TGTGCCAGCAGCTTAGGTGGGAGGGGAGGAGAAAAACTGTTTTTT.

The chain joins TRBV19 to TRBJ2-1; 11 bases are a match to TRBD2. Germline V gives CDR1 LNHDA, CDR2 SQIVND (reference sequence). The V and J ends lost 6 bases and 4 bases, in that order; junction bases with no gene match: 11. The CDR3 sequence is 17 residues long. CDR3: CASSGVVAGGPYNEQFF. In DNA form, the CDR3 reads TGTGCCAGTAGCGGCGTGGTAGCGGGGGGGCCTTACAATGAGCAGTTCTTC.

In nucleotides, the CDR3 is TGTGCCAGCAGCCCCAGTCGGACACCCAATCAGCCCCAGCATTTT. This translates into CASSPSRTPNQPQHF. This rearrangement joins TRBV27 to TRBJ1-5; the D gene is possibly TRBD1 (5 bases). Germline V gene lookup returns CDR1 MNHEY and CDR2 SMNVEV (reference sequence). Trimming left V 6 bases short and J 3 bases short, with 15 bases between. This CDR3 contains 15 residues.

The CDR3 DNA is TGTGCCATCAGTGATCCCGGGACTAGCGGGAGTTACGAGCAGTACTTC. Translated, it gives CAISDPGTSGSYEQYF. This rearrangement joins TRBV10-3 to TRBJ2-5; TRBD2 matches 14 bases. The closer fit of TRBJ2-7 to the DNA end suggests the J call may be wrong. This CDR3 spans 16 amino acids. The germline gives CDR1 ENHRY, CDR2 SYGVKD.

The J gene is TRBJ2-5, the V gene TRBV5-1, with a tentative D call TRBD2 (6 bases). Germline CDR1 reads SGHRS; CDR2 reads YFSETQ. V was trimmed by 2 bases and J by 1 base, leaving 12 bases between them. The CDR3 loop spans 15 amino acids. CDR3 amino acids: CASSFTGSPQETQYF. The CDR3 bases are TGCGCCAGCAGCTTTACCGGGAGCCCCCAAGAGACCCAGTACTTC.

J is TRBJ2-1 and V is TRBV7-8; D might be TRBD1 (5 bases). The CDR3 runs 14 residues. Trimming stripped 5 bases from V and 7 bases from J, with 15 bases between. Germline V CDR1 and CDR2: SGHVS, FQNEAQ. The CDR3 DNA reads TGTGCCAGCAGCCGATCCTCAGACAGAAATGAGCAGTTCTTC. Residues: CASSRSSDRNEQFF.